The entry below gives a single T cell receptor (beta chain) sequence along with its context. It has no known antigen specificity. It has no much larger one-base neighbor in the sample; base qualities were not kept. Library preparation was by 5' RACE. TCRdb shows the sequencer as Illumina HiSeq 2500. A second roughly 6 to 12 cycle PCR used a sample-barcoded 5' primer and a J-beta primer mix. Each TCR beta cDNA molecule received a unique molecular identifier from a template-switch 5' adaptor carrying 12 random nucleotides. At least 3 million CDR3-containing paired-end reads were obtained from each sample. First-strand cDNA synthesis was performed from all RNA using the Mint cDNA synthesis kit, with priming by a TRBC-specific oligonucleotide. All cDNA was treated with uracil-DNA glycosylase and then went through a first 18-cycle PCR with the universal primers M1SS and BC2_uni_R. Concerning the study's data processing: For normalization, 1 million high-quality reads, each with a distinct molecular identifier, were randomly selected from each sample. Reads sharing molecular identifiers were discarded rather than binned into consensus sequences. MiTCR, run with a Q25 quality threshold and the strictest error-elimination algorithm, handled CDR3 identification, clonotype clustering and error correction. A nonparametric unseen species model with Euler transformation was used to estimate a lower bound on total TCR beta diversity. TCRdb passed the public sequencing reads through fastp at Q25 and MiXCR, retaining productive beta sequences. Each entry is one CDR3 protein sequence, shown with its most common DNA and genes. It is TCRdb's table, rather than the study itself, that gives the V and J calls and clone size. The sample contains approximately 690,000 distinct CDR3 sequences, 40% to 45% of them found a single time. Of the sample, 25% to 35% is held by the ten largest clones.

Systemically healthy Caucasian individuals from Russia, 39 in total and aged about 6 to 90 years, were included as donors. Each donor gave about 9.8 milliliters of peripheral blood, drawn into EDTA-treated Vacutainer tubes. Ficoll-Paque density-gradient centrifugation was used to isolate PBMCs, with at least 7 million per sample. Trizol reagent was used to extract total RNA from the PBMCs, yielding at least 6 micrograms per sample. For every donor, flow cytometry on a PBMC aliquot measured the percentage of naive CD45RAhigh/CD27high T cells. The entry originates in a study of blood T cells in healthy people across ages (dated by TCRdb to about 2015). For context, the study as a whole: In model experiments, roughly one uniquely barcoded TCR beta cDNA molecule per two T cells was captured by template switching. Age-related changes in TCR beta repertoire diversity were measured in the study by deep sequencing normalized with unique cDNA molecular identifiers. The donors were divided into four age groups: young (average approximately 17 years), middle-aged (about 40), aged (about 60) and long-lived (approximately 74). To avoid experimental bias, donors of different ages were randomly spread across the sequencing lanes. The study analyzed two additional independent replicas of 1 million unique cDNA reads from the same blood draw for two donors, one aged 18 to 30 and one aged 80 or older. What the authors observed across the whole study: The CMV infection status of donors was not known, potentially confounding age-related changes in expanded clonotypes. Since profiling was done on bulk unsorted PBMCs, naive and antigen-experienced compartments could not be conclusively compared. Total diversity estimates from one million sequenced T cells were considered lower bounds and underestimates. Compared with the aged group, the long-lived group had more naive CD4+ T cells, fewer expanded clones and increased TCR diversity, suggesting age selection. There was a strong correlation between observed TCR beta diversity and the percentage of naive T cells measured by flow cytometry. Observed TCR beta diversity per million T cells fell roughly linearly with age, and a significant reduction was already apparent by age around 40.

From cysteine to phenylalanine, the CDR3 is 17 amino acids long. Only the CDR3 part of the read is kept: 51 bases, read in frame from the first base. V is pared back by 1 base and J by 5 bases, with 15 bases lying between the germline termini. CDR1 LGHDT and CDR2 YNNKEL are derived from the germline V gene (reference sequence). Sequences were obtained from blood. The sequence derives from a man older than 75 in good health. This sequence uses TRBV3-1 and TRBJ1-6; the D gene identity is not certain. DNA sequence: TGTGCCAGCAGCCAAGGCAGCCCAATTGGAAATAATTCACCCCTCCACTTT. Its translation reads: CASSQGSPIGNNSPLHF.